Listed here is a single TCR beta chain. The entry originates in a study of blood T cell repertoires in COVID-19. Study at large: Samples representing acute and convalescent COVID-19 were sourced from the United States, Italy and Spain.

V shed 3 bases and J shed 5 bases, with 7 bases lying between them. This CDR3 spans 13 amino acids. Germline lookup yields CDR1 LGHNT and CDR2 FRNRAP. Source study methods: Researchers report that nucleated cell counts were estimated from reference gene primer amplification. Here immunoSEQ multiplex PCR was the method, and the copy in TCRdb shows in-frame clones only, minus some. The V and J calls and clone size come from that table; D and trimming were worked out from the DNA. Here the sample spans approximately 270,000 clones, 70% to 90% being singletons. The receptor comes from a woman aged 25 to 39 with acute COVID-19. The sequenced material came from PBMCs or T cells enriched from blood (not recorded which). The V call is TRBV12-5, the J call TRBJ2-2; D is possibly TRBD1 (5 bases). The CDR3 coding sequence is TGTGCTAGTGGTTTTTCAGGGACCGGGGAGCTGTTTTTT. This codes for CASGFSGTGELFF.